One sample yielded the 4 T cell receptor beta chains listed below, sequenced in a study of blood T cell repertoires in COVID-19. Data came from immunoSEQ multiplex PCR; TCRdb stores just in-frame clones and leaves some out. This table holds more than 300,000 clones, around 87% found once. Sequenced input: peripheral blood. These receptor sequences come from a woman between 25 and 40 years old with COVID-19, enrolled during active disease.

The rearrangement uses TRBV7-8 and TRBJ2-6, with TRBD2 matching over 12 bases. The CDR3 extends over 19 amino acids. V gave up 1 base and J gave up 2 bases; unmatched junction bases: 6. Germline loops: CDR1 SGHVS, CDR2 FQNEAQ. DNA of the CDR3: TGTGCCAGCAGCTTAGTCGAGGCTAGCGGGAGGGCTGGGGCCAACGTCCTGACTTTC. Its translation: CASSLVEASGRAGANVLTF.

The gene calls are TRBV20-1 and TRBJ2-5; 10 nucleotides agree with TRBD2. Germline assignment: CDR1 DFQATT and CDR2 SNEGSKA (reference sequence). Trimming took 3 bases from V and 5 from J; bases not matched to a gene: 12. The CDR3 is 16 amino acids. The CDR3 nucleotides are TGCAGTGCTAGTATCTTAGCGGGAGGACCCCCGGAGACCCAGTACTTC. Translation gives CSASILAGGPPETQYF.

The chain carries TRBV7-9 and TRBJ2-7, with TRBD2 as a possible D gene (5 bases). Germline lookup yields CDR1 SEHNR and CDR2 FQNEAQ (reference sequence). The CDR3 has 15 residues. Trimming cost V 4 bases and J 3 bases, with 16 bases left between them. Written as DNA, the CDR3 is TGTGCCAGCAGCTATCGGGAACTACAACACTACGAGCAGTACTTC. Its protein product is CASSYRELQHYEQYF.

The rearrangement links TRBV5-4 to TRBJ2-2; 8 bases map to TRBD2. Germline CDR1 and CDR2: SGHNT and YYREEE (reference sequence). The CDR3 length is 15 residues. V dropped 2 bases and J dropped 9; count of bases not matched to a gene: 9. CDR3 residues: CASSLGAGERRELFF. The CDR3 DNA reads as TGTGCCAGCAGCTTAGGAGCGGGAGAGCGTAGGGAGCTGTTTTTT.